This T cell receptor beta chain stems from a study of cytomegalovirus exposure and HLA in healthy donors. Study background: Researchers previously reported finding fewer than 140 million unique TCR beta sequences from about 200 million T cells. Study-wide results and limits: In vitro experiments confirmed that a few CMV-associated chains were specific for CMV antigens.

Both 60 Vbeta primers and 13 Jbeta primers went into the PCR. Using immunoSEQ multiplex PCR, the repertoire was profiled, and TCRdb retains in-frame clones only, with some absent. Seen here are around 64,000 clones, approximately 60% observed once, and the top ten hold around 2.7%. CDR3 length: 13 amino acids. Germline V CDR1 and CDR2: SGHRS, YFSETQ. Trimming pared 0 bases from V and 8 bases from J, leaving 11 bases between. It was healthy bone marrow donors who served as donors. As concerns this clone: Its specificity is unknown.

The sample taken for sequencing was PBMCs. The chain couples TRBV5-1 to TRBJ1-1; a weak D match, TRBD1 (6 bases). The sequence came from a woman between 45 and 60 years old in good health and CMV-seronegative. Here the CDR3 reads CASSLETGTEAFF. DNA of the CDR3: TGCGCCAGCAGCTTGGAGACCGGGACAGAAGCTTTCTTT.